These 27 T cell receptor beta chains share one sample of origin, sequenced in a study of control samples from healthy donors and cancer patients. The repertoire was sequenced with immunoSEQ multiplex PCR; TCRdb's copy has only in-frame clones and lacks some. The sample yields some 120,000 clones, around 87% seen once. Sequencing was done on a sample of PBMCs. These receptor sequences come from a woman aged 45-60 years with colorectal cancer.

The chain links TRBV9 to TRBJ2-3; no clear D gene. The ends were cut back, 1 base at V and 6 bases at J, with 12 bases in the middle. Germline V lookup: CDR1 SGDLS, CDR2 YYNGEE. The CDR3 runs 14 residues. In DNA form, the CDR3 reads TGTGCCAGCAGCGTACTGATCTCGCCCGATACGCAGTATTTT. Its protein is CASSVLISPDTQYF.

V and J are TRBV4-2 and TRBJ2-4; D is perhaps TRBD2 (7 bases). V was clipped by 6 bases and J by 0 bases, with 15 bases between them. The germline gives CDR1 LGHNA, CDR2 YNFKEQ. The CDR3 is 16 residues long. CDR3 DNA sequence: TGTGCCAGCAGTGGGGGGGGCAGGGTAGCCAAAAACATTCAGTACTTC. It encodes CASSGGGRVAKNIQYF.

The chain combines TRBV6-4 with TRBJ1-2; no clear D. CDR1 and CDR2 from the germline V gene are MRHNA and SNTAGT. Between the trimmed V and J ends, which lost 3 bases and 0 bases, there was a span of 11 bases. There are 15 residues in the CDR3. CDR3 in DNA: TGTGCCAGCAGTGAAATCAGCGGAGCTAACTATGGCTACACCTTC. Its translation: CASSEISGANYGYTF.

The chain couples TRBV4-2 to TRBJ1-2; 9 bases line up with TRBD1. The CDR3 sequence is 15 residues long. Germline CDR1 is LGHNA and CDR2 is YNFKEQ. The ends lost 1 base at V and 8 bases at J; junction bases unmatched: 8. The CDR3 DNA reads TGTGCCAGCAGCCAAGCGTCGGGACAGGGTTACGGCTACACCTTC. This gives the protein CASSQASGQGYGYTF.

The CDR3 nucleotides are TGTGCCACCAGTGACCCGAGCGGGGGAGGGGATACGCAGTATTTT. Residues: CATSDPSGGGDTQYF. This chain links TRBV24-1 with TRBJ2-3; 8 bases fit TRBD2. J lost 6 bases, V lost 4 bases, and 8 bases had no gene match. CDR1 is KGHDR and CDR2 is SFDVKD in the germline V gene. This CDR3 contains 15 residues.

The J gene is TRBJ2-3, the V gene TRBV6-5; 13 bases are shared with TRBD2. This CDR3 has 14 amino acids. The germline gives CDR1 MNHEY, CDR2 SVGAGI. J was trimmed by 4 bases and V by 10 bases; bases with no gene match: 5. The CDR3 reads CATLGLAGSDTQYF. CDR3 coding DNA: TGTGCCACCCTGGGACTAGCGGGATCAGATACGCAGTATTTT.

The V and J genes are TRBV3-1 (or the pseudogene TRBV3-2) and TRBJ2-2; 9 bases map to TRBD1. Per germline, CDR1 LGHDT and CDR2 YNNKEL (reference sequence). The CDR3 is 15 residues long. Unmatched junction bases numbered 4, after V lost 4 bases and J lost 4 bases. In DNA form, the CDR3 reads TGTGCCAGCAGCCGGGACAGGGTACCCACCGGGGAGCTGTTTTTT. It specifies CASSRDRVPTGELFF.

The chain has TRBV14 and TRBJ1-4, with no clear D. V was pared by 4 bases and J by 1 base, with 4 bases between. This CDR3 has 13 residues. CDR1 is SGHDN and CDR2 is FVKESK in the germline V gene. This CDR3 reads CASSRGTNEKLFF. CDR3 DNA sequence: TGTGCCAGCAGCCGGGGAACTAATGAAAAACTGTTTTTT.

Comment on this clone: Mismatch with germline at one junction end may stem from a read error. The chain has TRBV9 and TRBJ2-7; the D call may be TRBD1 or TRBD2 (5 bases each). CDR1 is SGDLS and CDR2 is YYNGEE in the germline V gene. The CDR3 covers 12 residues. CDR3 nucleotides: TGTGCCAGCAGCGTAGATGAGTGGGACCTTTCCTTC. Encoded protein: CASSVDEWDLSF.

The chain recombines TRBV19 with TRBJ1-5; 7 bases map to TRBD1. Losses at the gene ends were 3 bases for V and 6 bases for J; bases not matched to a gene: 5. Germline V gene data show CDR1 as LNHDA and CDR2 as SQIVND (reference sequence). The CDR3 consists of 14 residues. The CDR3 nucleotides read TGTGCCAGTAGTATCCAGGGGGGGACTCAGCCCCAGCATTTT. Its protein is CASSIQGGTQPQHF.

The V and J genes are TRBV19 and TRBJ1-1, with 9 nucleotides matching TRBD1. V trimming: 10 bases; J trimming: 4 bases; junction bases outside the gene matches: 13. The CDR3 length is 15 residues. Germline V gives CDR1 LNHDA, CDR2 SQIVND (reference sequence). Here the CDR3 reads CATYQSGTGFTEAFF. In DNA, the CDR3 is TGTGCCACCTATCAATCCGGGACAGGGTTCACTGAAGCTTTCTTT.

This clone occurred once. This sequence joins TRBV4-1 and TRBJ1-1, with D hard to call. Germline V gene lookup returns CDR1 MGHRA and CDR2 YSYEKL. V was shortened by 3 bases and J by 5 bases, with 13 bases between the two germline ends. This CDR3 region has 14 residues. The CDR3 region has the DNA TGCGCCAGCAGCCACCCTGTCATGAGTACTGAAGCTTTCTTT. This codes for CASSHPVMSTEAFF.

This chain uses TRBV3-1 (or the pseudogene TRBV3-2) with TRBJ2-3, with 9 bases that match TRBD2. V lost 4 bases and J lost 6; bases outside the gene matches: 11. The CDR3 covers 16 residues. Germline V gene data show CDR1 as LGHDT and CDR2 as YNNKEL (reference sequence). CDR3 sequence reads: CASSPIAGAGGDTQYF. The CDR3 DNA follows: TGTGCCAGCAGCCCGATAGCGGGGGCAGGGGGGGATACGCAGTATTTT.

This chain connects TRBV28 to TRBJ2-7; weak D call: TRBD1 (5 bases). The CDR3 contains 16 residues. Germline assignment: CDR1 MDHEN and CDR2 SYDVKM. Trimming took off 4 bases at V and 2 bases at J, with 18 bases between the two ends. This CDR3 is CASSSPRRQKTYEQYF. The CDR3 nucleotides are TGTGCCAGCAGTTCCCCCCGGAGACAGAAGACCTACGAGCAGTACTTC.

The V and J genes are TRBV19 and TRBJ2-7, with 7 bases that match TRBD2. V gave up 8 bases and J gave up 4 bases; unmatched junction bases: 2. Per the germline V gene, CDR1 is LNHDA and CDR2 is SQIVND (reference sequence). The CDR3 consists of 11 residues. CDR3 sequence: CASGEGYEQYF. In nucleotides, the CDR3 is TGTGCCAGTGGGGAGGGTTACGAGCAGTACTTC. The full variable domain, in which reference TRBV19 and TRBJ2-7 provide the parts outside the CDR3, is DGGITQSPKYLFRKEGQNVTLSCEQNLNHDAMYWYRQDPGQGLRLIYYSQIVNDFQKGDIAEGYSVSREKKESFPLTVTSAQKNPTAFYLCASGEGYEQYFGPGTRLTVT.

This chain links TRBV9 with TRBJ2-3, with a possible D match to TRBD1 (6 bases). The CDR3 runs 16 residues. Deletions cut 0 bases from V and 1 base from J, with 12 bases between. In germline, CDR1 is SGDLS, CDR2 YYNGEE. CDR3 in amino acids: CASSVGGGGGTDTQYF. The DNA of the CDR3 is TGTGCCAGCAGCGTAGGAGGGGGTGGAGGCACAGATACGCAGTATTTT.

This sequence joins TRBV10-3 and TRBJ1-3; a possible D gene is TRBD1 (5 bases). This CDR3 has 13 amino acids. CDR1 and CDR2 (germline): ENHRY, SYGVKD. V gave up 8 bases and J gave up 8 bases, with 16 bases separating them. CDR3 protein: CAIGREMGDTIYF. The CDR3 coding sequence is TGTGCCATCGGAAGAGAAATGGGGGACACCATATATTTT.

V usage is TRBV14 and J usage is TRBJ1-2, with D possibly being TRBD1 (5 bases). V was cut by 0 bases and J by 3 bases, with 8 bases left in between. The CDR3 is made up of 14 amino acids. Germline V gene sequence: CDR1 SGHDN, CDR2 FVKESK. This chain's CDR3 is CASSQDGGYYGYTF. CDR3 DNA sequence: TGTGCCAGCAGCCAAGACGGGGGGTACTATGGCTACACCTTC.

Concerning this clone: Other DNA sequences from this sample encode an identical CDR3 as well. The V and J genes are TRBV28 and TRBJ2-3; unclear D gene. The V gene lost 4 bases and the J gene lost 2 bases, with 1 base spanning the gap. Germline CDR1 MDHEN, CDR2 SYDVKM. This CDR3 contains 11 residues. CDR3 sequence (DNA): TGTGCCAGCAGTTACACAGATACGCAGTATTTT. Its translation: CASSYTDTQYF.

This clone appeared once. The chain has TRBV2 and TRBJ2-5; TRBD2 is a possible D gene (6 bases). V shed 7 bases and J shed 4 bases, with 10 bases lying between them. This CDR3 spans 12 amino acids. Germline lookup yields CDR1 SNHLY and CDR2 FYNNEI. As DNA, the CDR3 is TGTGCCAGCATTTTCGGGGGAGAGACCCAGTACTTC. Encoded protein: CASIFGGETQYF.

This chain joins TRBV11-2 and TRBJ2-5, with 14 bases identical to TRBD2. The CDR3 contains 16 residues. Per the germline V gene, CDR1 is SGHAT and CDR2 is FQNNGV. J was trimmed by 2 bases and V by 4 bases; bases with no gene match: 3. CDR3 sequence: CASSWGLAGDQETQYF. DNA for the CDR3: TGTGCCAGCAGCTGGGGACTAGCGGGGGATCAAGAGACCCAGTACTTC.

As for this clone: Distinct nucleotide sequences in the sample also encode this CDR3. CDR3 sequence (DNA): TGCGCCAGCAGCTTTGGGCTAGCGGGGGGGCTCGGGGATACGCAGTATTTT. This gives the protein CASSFGLAGGLGDTQYF. This chain joins TRBV5-1 and TRBJ2-3; 12 bases are shared with TRBD2. The CDR3 is 17 residues long. From germline, CDR1 is SGHRS and CDR2 YFSETQ. V shed 2 bases, J shed 6 bases, and the junction held 10 bases outside the gene matches.

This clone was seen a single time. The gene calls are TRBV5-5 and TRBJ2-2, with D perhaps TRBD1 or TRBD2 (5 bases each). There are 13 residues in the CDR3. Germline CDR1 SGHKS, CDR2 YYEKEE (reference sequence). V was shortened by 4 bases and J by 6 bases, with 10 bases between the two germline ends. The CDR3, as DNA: TGTGCCAGCAGCCTACGAGGGGCCGGGGAGCTGTTTTTT. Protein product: CASSLRGAGELFF.

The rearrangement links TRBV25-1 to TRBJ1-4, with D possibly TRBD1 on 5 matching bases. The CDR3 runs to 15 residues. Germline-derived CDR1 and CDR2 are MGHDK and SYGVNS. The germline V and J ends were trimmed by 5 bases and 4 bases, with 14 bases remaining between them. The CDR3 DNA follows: TGTGCCAGCAGTCACGTGGGTGGGGGTAATGAAAAACTGTTTTTT. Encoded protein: CASSHVGGGNEKLFF.

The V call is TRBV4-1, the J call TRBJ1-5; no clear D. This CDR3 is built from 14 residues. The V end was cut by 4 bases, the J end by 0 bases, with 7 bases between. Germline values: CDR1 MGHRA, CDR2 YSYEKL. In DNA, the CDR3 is TGCGCCAGCAGCCGGTTCTATAGCAATCAGCCCCAGCATTTT. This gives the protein CASSRFYSNQPQHF.

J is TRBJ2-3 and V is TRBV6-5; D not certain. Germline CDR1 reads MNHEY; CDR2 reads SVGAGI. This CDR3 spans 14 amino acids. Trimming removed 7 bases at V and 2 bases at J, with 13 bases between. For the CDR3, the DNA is TGTGCCAGCAATTCCGGTCTATCCACAGATACGCAGTATTTT. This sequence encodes CASNSGLSTDTQYF.

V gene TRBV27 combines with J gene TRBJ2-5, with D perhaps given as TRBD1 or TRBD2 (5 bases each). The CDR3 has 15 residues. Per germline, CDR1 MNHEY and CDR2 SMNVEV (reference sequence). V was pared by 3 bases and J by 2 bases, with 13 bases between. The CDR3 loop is CASSLRGRLQETQYF. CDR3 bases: TGTGCCAGCAGTTTGAGGGGACGACTACAAGAGACCCAGTACTTC.